Following are 12 T cell receptor beta chains from one sample sequenced in a study of cytomegalovirus exposure and HLA in healthy donors. With 60 Vbeta and 13 Jbeta primers, the PCR was carried out. Repertoires were generated with immunoSEQ multiplex PCR, while TCRdb's copy carries only in-frame clones and drops some. The table lists about 120,000 clones, 75% of them singletons. The sample taken for sequencing was PBMCs. The receptors originated from a woman between 18 and 29 years old in good health and CMV-seronegative.

This clone was seen a handful of times. The V call is TRBV7-2, the J call TRBJ1-3, with no clear D. The CDR3 length is 15 residues. In germline, CDR1 is SGHTA, CDR2 FQGNSA. Between the trimmed V and J ends, which lost 3 bases and 2 bases, there was a span of 11 bases. The CDR3 loop is CASSLRASPGNTIYF. The CDR3 region has the DNA TGTGCCAGCAGCTTGAGGGCATCCCCTGGAAACACCATATATTTT.

The CDR3 region has the DNA TGTGCCAGCAGCTCGGGACTCAATTCCTACAATGAGCAGTTCTTC. Its translation is CASSSGLNSYNEQFF. The chain joins TRBV7-2 to TRBJ2-1, with D perhaps matching TRBD2 (6 bases). CDR3 size: 15 residues. Trimming shortened V by 4 bases and J by 1 base, and 11 bases separated the two germline ends. Germline CDR1 SGHTA, CDR2 FQGNSA. Full variable domain (missing parts from reference TRBV7-2 and TRBJ2-1): GAGVSQSPSNKVTEKGKDVELRCDPISGHTALYWYRQSLGQGLEFLIYFQGNSAPDKSGLPSDRFSAERTGGSVSTLTIQRTQQEDSAVYLCASSSGLNSYNEQFFGPGTRLTVL.

The chain employs TRBV6-5 and TRBJ1-3; no reliable D call. The CDR3 runs 16 residues. Germline CDR1 MNHEY, CDR2 SVGAGI. Trimming took 0 bases from V and 0 from J, leaving 9 bases between them. CDR3 bases: TGTGCCAGCAGTTACTCGCGCGGAAGCTCTGGAAACACCATATATTTT. It yields the protein CASSYSRGSSGNTIYF.

In its sample, this clone was seen a few times. The chain links TRBV11-2 to TRBJ2-7; 9 bases are a match to TRBD1. Germline CDR1 reads SGHAT; CDR2 reads FQNNGV. The CDR3 covers 15 residues. Germline trimming cut 6 bases from V and 1 base from J; bases unmatched to any gene: 7. This chain's CDR3 is CASRHTGTGSYEQYF. CDR3 nucleotide sequence: TGTGCCAGCAGACACACCGGGACAGGGTCCTACGAGCAGTACTTC.

This chain uses TRBV6-5 with TRBJ1-3; D gene ambiguous. Germline CDR1 reads MNHEY; CDR2 reads SVGAGI. V lost 0 bases and J lost 2, with 11 bases in between. The CDR3 contains 16 residues. CDR3 region: CASSYSGSNTGNTIYF. DNA of the CDR3: TGTGCCAGCAGTTACTCGGGCAGCAACACTGGAAACACCATATATTTT.

The chain combines TRBV9 with TRBJ2-1; D not certain. Germline CDR1 SGDLS, CDR2 YYNGEE. This CDR3 comprises 15 residues. Trimming shortened V by 1 base and J by 5 bases, and 13 bases separated the two germline ends. The CDR3 is CASSVFPRQHNEQFF. CDR3 sequence (DNA): TGTGCCAGCAGCGTATTCCCCAGGCAGCACAATGAGCAGTTCTTC.

The V call is TRBV7-2, the J call TRBJ1-1; tentative D call: TRBD1 (5 bases). CDR3 length: 16 amino acids. Trimming took off 3 bases at V and 0 bases at J, with 14 bases between the two ends. Germline loops: CDR1 SGHTA, CDR2 FQGNSA. For the CDR3, the DNA is TGTGCCAGCAGCTTGAGGTCAGGGTATGTGAACACTGAAGCTTTCTTT. It translates to CASSLRSGYVNTEAFF. Full variable domain (rest looked up from reference TRBV7-2 and TRBJ1-1): GAGVSQSPSNKVTEKGKDVELRCDPISGHTALYWYRQSLGQGLEFLIYFQGNSAPDKSGLPSDRFSAERTGGSVSTLTIQRTQQEDSAVYLCASSLRSGYVNTEAFFGQGTRLTVV.

This clone was counted only a few times. The genes are TRBV15 and TRBJ1-1, with D hard to call. Germline V CDR1 and CDR2: LNHNV, YYDKDF (reference sequence). Deletions cut 1 base from V and 6 bases from J, with 12 bases between. This CDR3 region has 14 residues. The CDR3 DNA sequence: TGTGCCACCAGCAGAGGGTGGCTGGAGCCTGAAGCTTTCTTT. Protein sequence: CATSRGWLEPEAFF.

The genes are TRBV30 and TRBJ1-1, with D possibly being TRBD1 (6 bases). The V gene lost 2 bases and the J gene lost 8 bases, with 15 bases spanning the gap. Germline V gene sequence: CDR1 GTSNPN, CDR2 SVGIG (reference sequence). CDR3 length: 13 amino acids. The CDR3: CAWSRLTGTEAFF. CDR3 nucleotides: TGTGCCTGGAGTCGACTGACAGGAACAGAAGCTTTCTTT.

The CDR3 DNA reads as TGTGCCAGCAGCTCGGGTACCGGCAATCAGCCCCAGCATTTT. Its protein is CASSSGTGNQPQHF. The V gene is TRBV7-9, the J gene TRBJ1-5; D gene unclear. This CDR3 spans 14 amino acids. Germline V gene lookup returns CDR1 SEHNR and CDR2 FQNEAQ (reference sequence). The ends were cut back, 4 bases at V and 2 bases at J, with 9 bases in the middle.

This rearrangement joins TRBV7-6 to TRBJ2-1; 9 nucleotides line up with TRBD1. Germline CDR1 and CDR2: SGHVS and FNYEAQ. V was pared by 5 bases and J by 15 bases, with 8 bases of the junction left unmatched. This CDR3 has 12 residues. This CDR3 is CASSPDRGVPFF. The CDR3, as DNA: TGTGCCAGCAGCCCCGACAGGGGGGTGCCGTTCTTC.

This clone has more than one count but fewer than ten. The gene calls are TRBV2 and TRBJ1-1; tentatively, D is TRBD1 (5 bases). Trimming shortened V by 2 bases and J by 2 bases, and 9 bases separated the two germline ends. CDR1 is SNHLY and CDR2 is FYNNEI in the germline V gene. The CDR3 consists of 14 residues. The CDR3 DNA sequence: TGTGCCAGCAGTGAATGGGGGGTAAACACTGAAGCTTTCTTT. Its translation is CASSEWGVNTEAFF.